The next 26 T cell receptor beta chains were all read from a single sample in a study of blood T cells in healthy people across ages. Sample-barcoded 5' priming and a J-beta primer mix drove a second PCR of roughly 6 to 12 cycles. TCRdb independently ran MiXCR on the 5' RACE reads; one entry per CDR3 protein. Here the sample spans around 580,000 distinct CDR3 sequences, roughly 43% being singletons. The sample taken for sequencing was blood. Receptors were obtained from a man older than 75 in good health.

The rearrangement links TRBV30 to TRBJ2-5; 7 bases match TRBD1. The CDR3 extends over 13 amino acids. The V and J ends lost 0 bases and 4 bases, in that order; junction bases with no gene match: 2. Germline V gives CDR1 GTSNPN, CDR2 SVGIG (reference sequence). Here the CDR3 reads CAWSVPGGETQYF. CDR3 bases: TGTGCCTGGAGTGTGCCAGGGGGAGAGACCCAGTACTTC.

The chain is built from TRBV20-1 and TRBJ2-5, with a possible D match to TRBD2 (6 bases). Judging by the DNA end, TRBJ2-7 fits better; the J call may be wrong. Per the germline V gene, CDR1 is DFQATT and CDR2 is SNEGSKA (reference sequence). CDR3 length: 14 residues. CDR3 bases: TGCAGTGCTAGCTCCGGGAGTAACCCCTACGAGCAGTACTTC. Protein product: CSASSGSNPYEQYF.

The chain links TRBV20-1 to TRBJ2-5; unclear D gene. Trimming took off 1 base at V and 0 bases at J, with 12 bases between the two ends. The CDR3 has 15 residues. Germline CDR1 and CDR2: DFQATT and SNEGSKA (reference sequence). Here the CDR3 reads CSARASWGYQETQYF. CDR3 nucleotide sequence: TGCAGTGCTAGAGCTTCGTGGGGTTACCAAGAGACCCAGTACTTC.

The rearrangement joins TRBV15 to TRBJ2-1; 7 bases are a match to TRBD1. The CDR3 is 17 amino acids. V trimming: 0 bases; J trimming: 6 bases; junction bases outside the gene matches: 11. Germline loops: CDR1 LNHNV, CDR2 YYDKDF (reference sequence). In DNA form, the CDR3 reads TGTGCCACCAGCAGAGATGGCCCAGGGGGTAGCAGCAATGAGCAGTTCTTC. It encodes CATSRDGPGGSSNEQFF.

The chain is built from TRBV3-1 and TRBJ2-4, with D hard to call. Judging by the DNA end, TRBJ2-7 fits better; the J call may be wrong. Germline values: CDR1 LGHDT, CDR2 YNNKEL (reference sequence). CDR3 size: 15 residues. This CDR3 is CASSRRLPRLDEQYF. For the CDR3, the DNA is TGTGCCAGCAGCCGAAGACTTCCTAGACTCGACGAGCAGTACTTC.

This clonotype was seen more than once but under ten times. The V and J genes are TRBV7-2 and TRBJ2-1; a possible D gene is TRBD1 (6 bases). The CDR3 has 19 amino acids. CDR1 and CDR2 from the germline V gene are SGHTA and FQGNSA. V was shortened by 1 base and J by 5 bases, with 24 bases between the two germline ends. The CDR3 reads CASSLVSSTTTDRNNEQFF. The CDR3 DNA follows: TGTGCCAGCAGCTTAGTTTCATCTACTACCACGGACAGAAACAATGAGCAGTTCTTC.

CDR3 region: CASSEAGGLGQYF. The CDR3 nucleotides read TGTGCCAGCAGTGAGGCAGGGGGCTTGGGGCAGTACTTC. This sequence joins TRBV25-1 and TRBJ2-4, with 8 bases lining up with TRBD1. Losses at the gene ends were 3 bases for V and 13 bases for J; bases not matched to a gene: 8. This CDR3 region has 13 residues. Per germline, CDR1 MGHDK and CDR2 SYGVNS. The complete variable domain, with remaining parts taken from reference TRBV25-1 and TRBJ2-4, reads EADIYQTPRYLVIGTGKKITLECSQTMGHDKMYWYQQDPGMELHLIHYSYGVNSTEKGDLSSESTVSRIRTEHFPLTLESARPSHTSQYLCASSEAGGLGQYFGAGTRLSVL.

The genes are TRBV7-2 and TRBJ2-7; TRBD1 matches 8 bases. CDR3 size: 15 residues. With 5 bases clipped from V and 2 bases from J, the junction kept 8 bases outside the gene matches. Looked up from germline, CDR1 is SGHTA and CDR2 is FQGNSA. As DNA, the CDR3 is TGTGCCAGCAGCGGAGGACAGGGCTCCGCCTACGAGCAGTACTTC. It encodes CASSGGQGSAYEQYF.

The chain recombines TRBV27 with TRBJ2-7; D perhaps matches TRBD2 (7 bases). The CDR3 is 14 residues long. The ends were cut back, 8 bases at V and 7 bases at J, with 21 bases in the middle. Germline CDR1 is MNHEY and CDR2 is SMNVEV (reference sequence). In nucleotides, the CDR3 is TGTGCCAGCGTAACAGGGACTAACTATAATGAGCAGTACTTC. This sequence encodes CASVTGTNYNEQYF.

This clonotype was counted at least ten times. CDR3 coding DNA: TGTGCCAGCAGCTTCTACAGGGGTAGGACTGAAGCTTTCTTT. It codes for CASSFYRGRTEAFF. The chain recombines TRBV7-2 with TRBJ1-1; TRBD1 matches 7 bases. This CDR3 is 14 amino acids long. V trimming: 3 bases; J trimming: 5 bases; junction bases outside the gene matches: 6. CDR1 is SGHTA, CDR2 FQGNSA, per germline. Looking up the rest from reference TRBV7-2 and TRBJ1-1 gives the full variable domain: GAGVSQSPSNKVTEKGKDVELRCDPISGHTALYWYRQSLGQGLEFLIYFQGNSAPDKSGLPSDRFSAERTGGSVSTLTIQRTQQEDSAVYLCASSFYRGRTEAFFGQGTRLTVV.

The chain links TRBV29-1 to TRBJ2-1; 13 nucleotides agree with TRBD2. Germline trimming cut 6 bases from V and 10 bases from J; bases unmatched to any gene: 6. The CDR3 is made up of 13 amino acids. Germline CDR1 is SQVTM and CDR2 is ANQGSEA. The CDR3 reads CSVAGTSGAEQFF. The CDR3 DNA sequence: TGCAGCGTCGCCGGGACTAGCGGGGCGGAGCAGTTCTTC.

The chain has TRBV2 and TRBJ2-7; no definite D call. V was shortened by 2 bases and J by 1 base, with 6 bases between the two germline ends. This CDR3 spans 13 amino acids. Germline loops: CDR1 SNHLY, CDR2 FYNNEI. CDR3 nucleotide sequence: TGTGCCAGCAGTGAACGAGTATCCTACGAGCAGTACTTC. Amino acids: CASSERVSYEQYF. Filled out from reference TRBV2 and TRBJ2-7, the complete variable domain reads EPEVTQTPSHQVTQMGQEVILRCVPISNHLYFYWYRQILGQKVEFLVSFYNNEISEKSEIFDDQFSVERPDGSNFTLKIRSTKLEDSAMYFCASSERVSYEQYFGPGTRLTVT.

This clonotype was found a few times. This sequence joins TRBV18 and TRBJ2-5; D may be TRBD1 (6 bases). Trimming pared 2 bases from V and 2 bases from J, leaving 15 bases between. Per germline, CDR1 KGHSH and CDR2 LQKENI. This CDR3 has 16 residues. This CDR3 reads CASSPLGQSMQETQYF. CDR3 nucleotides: TGTGCCAGCTCACCATTGGGACAATCGATGCAAGAGACCCAGTACTTC.

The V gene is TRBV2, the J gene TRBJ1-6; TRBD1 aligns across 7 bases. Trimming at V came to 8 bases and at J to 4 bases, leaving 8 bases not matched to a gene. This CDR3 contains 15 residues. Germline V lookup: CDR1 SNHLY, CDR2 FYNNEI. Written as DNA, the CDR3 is TGTGCCAGCCGCGAAGGGGGCGCATATAATTCACCCCTCCACTTT. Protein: CASREGGAYNSPLHF.

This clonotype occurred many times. As DNA, the CDR3 is TGTGCCAGCAGCTTAGTTTCAGATACGCAGTATTTT. Translating gives CASSLVSDTQYF. The chain employs TRBV7-2 and TRBJ2-3; D remains ambiguous. The CDR3 consists of 12 residues. Trimming cost V 1 base and J 4 bases, with 3 bases left between them. Germline values: CDR1 SGHTA, CDR2 FQGNSA.

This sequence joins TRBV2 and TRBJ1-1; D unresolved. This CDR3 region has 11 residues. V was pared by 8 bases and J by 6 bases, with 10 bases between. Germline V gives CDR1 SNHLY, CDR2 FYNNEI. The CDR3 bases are TGTGCCAGCTCCTACTGGTCTGAAGCTTTCTTT. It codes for CASSYWSEAFF. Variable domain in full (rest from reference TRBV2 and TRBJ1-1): EPEVTQTPSHQVTQMGQEVILRCVPISNHLYFYWYRQILGQKVEFLVSFYNNEISEKSEIFDDQFSVERPDGSNFTLKIRSTKLEDSAMYFCASSYWSEAFFGQGTRLTVV.

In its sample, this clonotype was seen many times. The CDR3 DNA is TGTGCCAGCAGAACGACTAGTTCTGATGAGCAGTTCTTC. Residues: CASRTTSSDEQFF. The genes are TRBV6-5 and TRBJ2-1, with a possible D match to TRBD2 (6 bases). The CDR3 sequence is 13 residues long. The V gene's germline CDR1 is MNHEY and CDR2 SVGAGI. V lost 6 bases and J lost 8, with 14 bases in between.

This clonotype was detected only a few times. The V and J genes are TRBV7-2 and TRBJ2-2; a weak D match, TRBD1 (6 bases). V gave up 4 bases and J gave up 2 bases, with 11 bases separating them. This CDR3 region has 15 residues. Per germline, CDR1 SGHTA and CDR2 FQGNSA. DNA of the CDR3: TGTGCCAGCAGCTCGGACAGCCGCAACACCGGGGAGCTGTTTTTT. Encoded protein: CASSSDSRNTGELFF.

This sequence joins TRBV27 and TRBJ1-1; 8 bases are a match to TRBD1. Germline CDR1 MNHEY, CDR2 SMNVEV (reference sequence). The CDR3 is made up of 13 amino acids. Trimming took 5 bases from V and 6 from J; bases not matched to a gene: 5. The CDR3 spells CASSGQGLAEAFF. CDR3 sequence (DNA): TGTGCCAGCAGTGGACAGGGTTTGGCTGAAGCTTTCTTT.

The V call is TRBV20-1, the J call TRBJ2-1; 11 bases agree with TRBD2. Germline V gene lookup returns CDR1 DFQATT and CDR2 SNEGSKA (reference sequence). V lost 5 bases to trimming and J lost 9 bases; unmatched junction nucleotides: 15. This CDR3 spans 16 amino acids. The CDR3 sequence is CSAPTLTSGSSGEQFF. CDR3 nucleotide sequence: TGCAGTGCTCCAACACTCACTAGCGGGAGTTCGGGTGAGCAGTTCTTC.

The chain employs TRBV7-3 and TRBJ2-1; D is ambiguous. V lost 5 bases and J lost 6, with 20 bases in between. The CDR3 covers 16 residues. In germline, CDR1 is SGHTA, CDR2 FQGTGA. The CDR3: CASSPDGLGLRNEQFF. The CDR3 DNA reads TGTGCCAGCAGCCCCGATGGTCTAGGCTTACGCAATGAGCAGTTCTTC.

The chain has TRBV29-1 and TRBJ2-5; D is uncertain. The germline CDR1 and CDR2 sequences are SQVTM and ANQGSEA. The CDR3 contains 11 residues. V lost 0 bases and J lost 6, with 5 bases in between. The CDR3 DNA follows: TGCAGCGTTGAAGAAGGGCAGACCCAGTACTTC. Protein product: CSVEEGQTQYF.

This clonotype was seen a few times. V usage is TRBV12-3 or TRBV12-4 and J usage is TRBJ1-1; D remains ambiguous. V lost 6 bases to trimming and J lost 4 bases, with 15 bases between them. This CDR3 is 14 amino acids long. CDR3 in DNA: TGTGCCAGCAGAATAAGACACGAGGGCACTGAAGCTTTCTTT. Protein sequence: CASRIRHEGTEAFF.

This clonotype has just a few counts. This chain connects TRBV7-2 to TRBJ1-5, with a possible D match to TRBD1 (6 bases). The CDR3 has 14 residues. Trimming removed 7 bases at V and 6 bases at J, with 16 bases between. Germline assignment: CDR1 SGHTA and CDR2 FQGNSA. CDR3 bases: TGTGCCAGCAACGTGGGGGGCCCAAGTCAGCCCCAGCATTTT. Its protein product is CASNVGGPSQPQHF. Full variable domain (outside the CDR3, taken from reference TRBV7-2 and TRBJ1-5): GAGVSQSPSNKVTEKGKDVELRCDPISGHTALYWYRQSLGQGLEFLIYFQGNSAPDKSGLPSDRFSAERTGGSVSTLTIQRTQQEDSAVYLCASNVGGPSQPQHFGDGTRLSIL.

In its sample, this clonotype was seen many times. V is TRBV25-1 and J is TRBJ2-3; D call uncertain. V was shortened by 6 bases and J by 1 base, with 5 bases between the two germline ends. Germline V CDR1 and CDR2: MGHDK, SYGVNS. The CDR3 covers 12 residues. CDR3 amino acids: CASSRGTDTQYF. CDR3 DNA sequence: TGTGCCAGCAGCCGGGGCACAGATACGCAGTATTTT.

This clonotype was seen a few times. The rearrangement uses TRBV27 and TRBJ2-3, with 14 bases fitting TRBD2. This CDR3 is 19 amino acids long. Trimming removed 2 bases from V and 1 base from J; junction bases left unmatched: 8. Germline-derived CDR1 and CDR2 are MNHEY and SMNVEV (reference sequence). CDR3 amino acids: CASSLPTSGGATGTDTQYF. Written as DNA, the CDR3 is TGTGCCAGCAGTTTACCGACTAGCGGGGGGGCAACCGGCACAGATACGCAGTATTTT.